The 28 T cell receptor beta chains reported below all come from one sample, sequenced in a study of T cells in Graves' hyperthyroidism and ophthalmopathy. RNA transcripts served as the template for amplifying TCR beta CDR3 regions. The primer set for the first-round RT-PCR of the TCR CDR3 was HTBI. Each CDR3 protein gets one entry after TCRdb re-called the multiplex PCR reads with MiXCR. The data show about 640,000 distinct CDR3 sequences, more than 20% seen once. Sample: blood. The receptors stem from a man between 25 and 39 years old with Graves' ophthalmopathy.

This clonotype was counted ten times or more. The J gene is TRBJ2-7, the V gene TRBV28; D is perhaps TRBD2 (6 bases). Per the germline V gene, CDR1 is MDHEN and CDR2 is SYDVKM. Trimming removed 3 bases from V and 4 bases from J, with 13 bases in between. CDR3 length: 14 amino acids. The CDR3 here is CASSLSGSKYEQYF. The CDR3 DNA is TGTGCCAGCAGTTTGTCCGGGAGTAAGTACGAGCAGTACTTC.

The chain combines TRBV20-1 with TRBJ2-2, with 8 bases that match TRBD2. The trim removed 3 bases at V and 9 bases at J, leaving 9 bases unmatched. Germline V gene sequence: CDR1 DFQATT, CDR2 SNEGSKA (reference sequence). The CDR3 totals 14 residues. CDR3 nucleotides: TGCAGTGCTAGGGCTAGCGGGCCAACCCGGGAGCTGTTTTTT. Encoded protein: CSARASGPTRELFF.

This chain links TRBV29-1 with TRBJ2-1, with D unresolved. The V gene's germline CDR1 is SQVTM and CDR2 ANQGSEA. The CDR3 totals 14 residues. With 3 bases removed from V and 7 bases from J, the gap between germline ends came to 16 bases. CDR3 DNA sequence: TGCAGCGTTGATTTCGACCTCCGTGGGAATGAGCAGTTCTTC. Protein sequence: CSVDFDLRGNEQFF.

The chain employs TRBV4-1 and TRBJ2-2; D remains unclear. CDR1 and CDR2 (germline): MGHRA, YSYEKL. The CDR3 loop spans 15 amino acids. Trimming shortened V by 3 bases and J by 5 bases, and 13 bases separated the two germline ends. The chain's CDR3 is CASSHYWGRTGELFF. CDR3 nucleotide sequence: TGCGCCAGCAGCCATTACTGGGGAAGGACCGGGGAGCTGTTTTTT.

This clonotype has ten or more counts. CDR3 sequence: CASTSGRGGDGYTF. As DNA, the CDR3 is TGTGCCAGCACCTCTGGTAGGGGTGGCGATGGCTACACCTTC. The chain joins TRBV28 to TRBJ1-2, with D possibly being TRBD1 (5 bases). This CDR3 spans 14 amino acids. Between the trimmed V and J ends, which lost 7 bases and 6 bases, there was a span of 18 bases. From germline, CDR1 is MDHEN and CDR2 SYDVKM.

The rearrangement uses TRBV19 and TRBJ2-7; the match to TRBD2 covers 11 bases. This CDR3 has 14 residues. The germline V gene has CDR1 LNHDA and CDR2 SQIVND (reference sequence). After removal of 5 bases from V and 5 bases from J, the junction contained 5 bases not matched to a gene. CDR3: CASSVLAGAHEQYF. The CDR3, as DNA: TGTGCCAGTAGTGTACTAGCGGGAGCCCACGAGCAGTACTTC.

The V call is TRBV29-1, the J call TRBJ2-5; D could derive from TRBD1 or TRBD2 (6 bases each). CDR3 length equals 15 residues. V was pared by 0 bases and J by 4 bases, with 15 bases between. CDR1 SQVTM and CDR2 ANQGSEA come from the germline V gene. CDR3 sequence reads: CSVEDWVGGRETQYF. The CDR3 bases are TGCAGCGTTGAAGATTGGGTAGGGGGGCGAGAGACCCAGTACTTC.

V is TRBV6-1 and J is TRBJ2-1; D is uncertain. The CDR3 runs to 11 residues. Germline V gives CDR1 MNHNS, CDR2 SASEGT. Trimming took off 7 bases at V and 8 bases at J, with 9 bases between the two ends. CDR3 DNA sequence: TGTGCCAGCACTGGAGCTGATGAGCAGTTCTTC. Protein sequence: CASTGADEQFF.

This clonotype was recorded a few times. This chain links TRBV7-8 with TRBJ2-7; D unresolved. Between the trimmed V and J ends, which lost 5 bases and 2 bases, there was a span of 13 bases. CDR1 is SGHVS and CDR2 is FQNEAQ in the germline V gene. The CDR3 is 14 residues long. The CDR3 loop reads CASSHGPETYEQYF. For the CDR3, the DNA is TGTGCCAGCAGCCACGGACCAGAGACCTACGAGCAGTACTTC.

This sequence joins TRBV7-2 and TRBJ2-7; 12 nucleotides match TRBD1. The germline V gene has CDR1 SGHTA and CDR2 FQGNSA. This CDR3 is 15 amino acids long. V was clipped by 4 bases and J by 6 bases; unmatched bases: 7. The DNA for the CDR3 is TGTGCCAGCAGCTCCTCCGGGACAGGGGGCATCGAGCAGTACTTC. It is translated as CASSSSGTGGIEQYF. Full variable domain (outside the CDR3, taken from reference TRBV7-2 and TRBJ2-7): GAGVSQSPSNKVTEKGKDVELRCDPISGHTALYWYRQSLGQGLEFLIYFQGNSAPDKSGLPSDRFSAERTGGSVSTLTIQRTQQEDSAVYLCASSSSGTGGIEQYFGPGTRLTVT.

In its sample, this clonotype was seen a few times. This rearrangement joins TRBV3-1 to TRBJ2-3, with D perhaps matching TRBD1 or TRBD2 (6 bases each). CDR1 is LGHDT, CDR2 YNNKEL, per germline (reference sequence). The V gene lost 0 bases and the J gene lost 7 bases, with 14 bases spanning the gap. This CDR3 comprises 15 residues. This CDR3 is CASSQDPGARYTQYF. As DNA, the CDR3 is TGTGCCAGCAGCCAAGATCCGGGGGCGCGGTATACGCAGTATTTT.

This chain joins TRBV6-1 and TRBJ2-5; possibly TRBD1 for D (6 bases). The CDR3 is made up of 13 amino acids. Looked up from germline, CDR1 is MNHNS and CDR2 is SASEGT. Trimming cost V 6 bases and J 4 bases, with 12 bases left between them. The CDR3 sequence is CASRQGIRETQYF. The CDR3 DNA follows: TGTGCCAGCAGGCAGGGGATTCGAGAGACCCAGTACTTC.

This clonotype came up a few times. The chain links TRBV5-1 to TRBJ2-2; D is unclear. The CDR3 extends over 14 amino acids. Trimming pared 0 bases from V and 4 bases from J, leaving 7 bases between. Germline V gene lookup returns CDR1 SGHRS and CDR2 YFSETQ. The CDR3 DNA reads as TGCGCCAGCAGCTTGGAGGCGGCCACCGGGGAGCTGTTTTTT. This gives the protein CASSLEAATGELFF.

This clonotype has ten or more counts. This rearrangement joins TRBV11-2 to TRBJ2-7, with 7 bases matching TRBD2. V lost 2 bases and J lost 2; bases outside the gene matches: 3. Germline V gene data show CDR1 as SGHAT and CDR2 as FQNNGV. There are 14 residues in the CDR3. Here the CDR3 reads CASSLMGGTYEQYF. CDR3 DNA: TGTGCCAGCAGCTTAATGGGAGGGACCTACGAGCAGTACTTC.

The chain is built from TRBV4-3 and TRBJ2-3, with D perhaps matching TRBD1 or TRBD2 (6 bases each). V lost 5 bases, J lost 2 bases, and 14 bases lay in between. This CDR3 is built from 15 residues. CDR1 and CDR2 (germline): LGHNA, YSLEER. This CDR3 is CASSLAGTFTDTQYF. The CDR3, as DNA: TGCGCCAGCAGCTTGGCGGGGACATTCACAGATACGCAGTATTTT.

There are a few counts of this clonotype. The chain employs TRBV6-1 and TRBJ2-7, with TRBD1 matching over 7 bases. This CDR3 contains 13 residues. Germline V gene lookup returns CDR1 MNHNS and CDR2 SASEGT. After removal of 5 bases from V and 5 bases from J, the junction contained 6 bases not matched to a gene. CDR3 in amino acids: CASSSGQRDEQYF. The CDR3 coding sequence is TGTGCCAGCAGTTCGGGACAGCGCGACGAGCAGTACTTC.

The genes are TRBV30 and TRBJ1-3, with D unresolved. Between the trimmed V and J ends, which lost 3 bases and 3 bases, there was a span of 12 bases. The CDR3 extends over 14 amino acids. CDR1 is GTSNPN, CDR2 SVGIG, per germline (reference sequence). CDR3 DNA: TGTGCCTGGAGCCCTGACACCGATGGAAACACCATATATTTT. Translation: CAWSPDTDGNTIYF.

In this sample, this clonotype turned up a few times. The chain uses TRBV12-3 or TRBV12-4 and TRBJ2-1, with D perhaps matching TRBD1 or TRBD2 (6 bases each). Trimming left V 6 bases short and J 9 bases short, with 18 bases between. This CDR3 spans 14 amino acids. CDR3 residues: CASSSPGAEGEQFF. The CDR3 bases are TGTGCCAGCAGCTCACCGGGGGCTGAGGGTGAGCAGTTCTTC.

Notes on this clonotype: This sequence may be a read error, since a much larger clone differs from it by one base. The gene calls are TRBV25-1 and TRBJ2-3; D gene ambiguous. CDR3 length: 12 residues. Looked up from germline, CDR1 is MGHDK and CDR2 is SYGVNS. The germline V and J ends were trimmed by 1 base and 4 bases, with 3 bases remaining between them. CDR3 sequence (DNA): TGTGCCAGCAGTGAATTCCCAGATACGCAGTATTTT. Translated, it gives CASSEFPDTQYF.

CDR3 coding DNA: TGTGCCAGCAGTGAGCACGGGATCTACGAGCAGTACTTC. It yields the protein CASSEHGIYEQYF. This sequence joins TRBV6-1 and TRBJ2-7; D might be TRBD2 (5 bases). Between the trimmed V and J ends, which lost 3 bases and 3 bases, there was a span of 9 bases. The CDR3 extends over 13 amino acids. Germline loops: CDR1 MNHNS, CDR2 SASEGT.

On this clonotype itself: Possible read error: a much larger clone is one base away. The rearrangement links TRBV5-1 to TRBJ1-4, with D possibly being TRBD1 (6 bases). This CDR3 has 14 amino acids. Trimming took off 3 bases at V and 8 bases at J, with 14 bases between the two ends. CDR1 SGHRS and CDR2 YFSETQ come from the germline V gene. The CDR3 protein is CASSSGERGEKLFF. In DNA, the CDR3 is TGCGCCAGCAGCTCAGGGGAAAGGGGCGAAAAACTGTTTTTT.

Only a few counts were recorded for this clonotype. The chain recombines TRBV12-3 or TRBV12-4 with TRBJ1-4; D may be TRBD1 (5 bases). CDR3 length equals 14 residues. Trimming took off 3 bases at V and 7 bases at J, with 12 bases between the two ends. The chain's CDR3 is CASSFGAGGEKLFF. The DNA for the CDR3 is TGTGCCAGCAGTTTTGGGGCGGGGGGTGAAAAACTGTTTTTT.

This clonotype was detected only a few times. Compared with germline, one end of the junction differs, possibly owing to a read error. This CDR3 is CASTPRGGSRRNEQFF. CDR3 in DNA: TGTGCCAGCACACCTCGGGGGGGGAGCAGGAGAAATGAGCAGTTCTTC. The chain is built from TRBV18 and TRBJ2-1; TRBD2 aligns across 8 bases. This CDR3 spans 16 amino acids. Per germline, CDR1 KGHSH and CDR2 LQKENI.

This clonotype occurred many times. The CDR3 nucleotides are TGTGCCAGCAGCCCGACTAGCGGGAAGTTGGAGACCCAGTACTTC. Residues: CASSPTSGKLETQYF. V usage is TRBV11-2 and J usage is TRBJ2-5; 11 positions match TRBD2. J lost 5 bases, V lost 5 bases, and 7 bases had no gene match. The CDR3 spans 15 residues. Germline CDR1 and CDR2: SGHAT and FQNNGV.

This clonotype was detected a few times. V is TRBV18 and J is TRBJ2-1; possibly TRBD2 for D (6 bases). The CDR3 is 17 residues long. Germline CDR1 KGHSH, CDR2 LQKENI. Deletions cut 0 bases from V and 5 bases from J, with 17 bases between. Here the CDR3 DNA reads TGTGCCAGCTCACCACCCCCACTAGCAGTCACTCACAATGAGCAGTTCTTC. Translation: CASSPPPLAVTHNEQFF.

This clonotype was seen only once. The J gene is TRBJ2-7, the V gene TRBV6-1, with D possibly matching TRBD1 (6 bases). The length of the CDR3 is 14 residues. The V gene's germline CDR1 is MNHNS and CDR2 SASEGT. The ends were cut back, 4 bases at V and 0 bases at J, with 10 bases in the middle. The CDR3 region has the DNA TGTGCCAGCAGTGGCAGGGGATTCTCCTACGAGCAGTACTTC. Translation: CASSGRGFSYEQYF.

This clonotype was detected ten times or more. The chain uses TRBV7-3 and TRBJ1-1; no clear D gene. The CDR3 has 13 amino acids. From germline, CDR1 is SGHTA and CDR2 FQGTGA. With 2 bases removed from V and 0 bases from J, the gap between germline ends came to 4 bases. The CDR3 DNA reads TGTGCCAGCAGCTTATTTGTGAACACTGAAGCTTTCTTT. It yields the protein CASSLFVNTEAFF.

This clonotype appeared a few times. This chain connects TRBV7-2 to TRBJ2-3, with D perhaps assigned TRBD1 or TRBD2 (5 bases each). Germline V gene sequence: CDR1 SGHTA, CDR2 FQGNSA. This CDR3 region has 14 residues. With 5 bases removed from V and 3 bases from J, the gap between germline ends came to 12 bases. CDR3 sequence reads: CASSPGTWTDTQYF. CDR3 nucleotides: TGTGCCAGCAGCCCGGGGACGTGGACAGATACGCAGTATTTT.